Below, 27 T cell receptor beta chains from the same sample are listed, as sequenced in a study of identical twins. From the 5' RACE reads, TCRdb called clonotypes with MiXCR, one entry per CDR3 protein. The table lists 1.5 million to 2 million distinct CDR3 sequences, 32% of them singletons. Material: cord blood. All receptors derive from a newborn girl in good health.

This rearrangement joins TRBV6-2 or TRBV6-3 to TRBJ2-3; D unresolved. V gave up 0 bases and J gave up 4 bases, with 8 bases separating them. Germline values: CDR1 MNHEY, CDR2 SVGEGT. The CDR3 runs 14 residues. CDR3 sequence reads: CASSYSTSSDTQYF. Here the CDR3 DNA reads TGTGCCAGCAGTTACTCGACGAGCTCAGATACGCAGTATTTT.

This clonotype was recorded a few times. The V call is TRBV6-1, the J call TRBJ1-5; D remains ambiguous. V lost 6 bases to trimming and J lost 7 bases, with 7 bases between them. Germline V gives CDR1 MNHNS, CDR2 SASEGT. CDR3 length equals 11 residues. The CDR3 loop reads CASSWEQPQHF. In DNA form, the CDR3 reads TGTGCCAGCAGCTGGGAACAGCCCCAGCATTTT.

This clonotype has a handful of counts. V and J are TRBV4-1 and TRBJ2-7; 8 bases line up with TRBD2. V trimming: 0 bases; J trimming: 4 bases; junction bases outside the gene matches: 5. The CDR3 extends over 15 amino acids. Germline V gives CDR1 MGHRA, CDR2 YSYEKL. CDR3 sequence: CASSQDRAGDYEQYF. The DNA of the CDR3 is TGCGCCAGCAGCCAAGACCGAGCGGGAGATTACGAGCAGTACTTC.

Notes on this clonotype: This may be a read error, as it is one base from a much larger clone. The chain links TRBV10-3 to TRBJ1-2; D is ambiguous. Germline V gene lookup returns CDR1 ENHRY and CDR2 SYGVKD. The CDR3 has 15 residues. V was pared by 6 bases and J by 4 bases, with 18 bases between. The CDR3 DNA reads TGTGCCATCAGCTCAGGACGGAATCTCCTCTATGGCTACACCTTC. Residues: CAISSGRNLLYGYTF.

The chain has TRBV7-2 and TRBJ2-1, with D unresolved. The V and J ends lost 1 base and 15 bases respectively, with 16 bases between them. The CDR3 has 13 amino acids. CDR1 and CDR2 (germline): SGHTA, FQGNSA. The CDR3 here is CASSLVSIPRPFF. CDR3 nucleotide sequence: TGTGCCAGCAGCTTAGTGTCTATCCCAAGGCCGTTCTTC.

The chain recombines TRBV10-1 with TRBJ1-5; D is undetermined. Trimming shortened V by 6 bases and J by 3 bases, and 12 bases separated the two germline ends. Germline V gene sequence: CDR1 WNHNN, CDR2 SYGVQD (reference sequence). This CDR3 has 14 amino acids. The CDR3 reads CASRKGDTNQPQHF. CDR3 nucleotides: TGCGCCAGCAGGAAAGGAGACACCAATCAGCCCCAGCATTTT.

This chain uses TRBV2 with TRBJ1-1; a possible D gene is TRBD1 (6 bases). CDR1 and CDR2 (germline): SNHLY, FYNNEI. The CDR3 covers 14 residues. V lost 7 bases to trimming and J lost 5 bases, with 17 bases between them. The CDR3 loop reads CASKGSTGRTEAFF. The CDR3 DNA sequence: TGTGCCAGCAAGGGTTCAACAGGGAGGACTGAAGCTTTCTTT.

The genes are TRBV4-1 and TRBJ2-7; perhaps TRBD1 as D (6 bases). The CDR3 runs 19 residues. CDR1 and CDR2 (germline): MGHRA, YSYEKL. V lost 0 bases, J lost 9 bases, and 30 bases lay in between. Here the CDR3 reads CASSQEKRKDSGHISGQYF. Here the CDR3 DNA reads TGCGCCAGCAGCCAAGAAAAAAGGAAAGACTCGGGACACATTTCTGGGCAGTACTTC.

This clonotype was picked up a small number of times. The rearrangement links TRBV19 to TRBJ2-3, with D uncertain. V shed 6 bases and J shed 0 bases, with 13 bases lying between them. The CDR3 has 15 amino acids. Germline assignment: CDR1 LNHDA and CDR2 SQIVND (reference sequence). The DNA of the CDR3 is TGTGCCAGTAGAACCTACAGCGCTAGCACAGATACGCAGTATTTT. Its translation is CASRTYSASTDTQYF.

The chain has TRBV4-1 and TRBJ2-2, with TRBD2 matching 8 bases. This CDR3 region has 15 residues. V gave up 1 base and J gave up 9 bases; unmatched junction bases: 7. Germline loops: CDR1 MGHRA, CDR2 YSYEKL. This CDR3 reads CASSQVKRELWELFF. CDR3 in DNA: TGCGCCAGCAGCCAAGTAAAGCGGGAGTTGTGGGAGCTGTTTTTT.

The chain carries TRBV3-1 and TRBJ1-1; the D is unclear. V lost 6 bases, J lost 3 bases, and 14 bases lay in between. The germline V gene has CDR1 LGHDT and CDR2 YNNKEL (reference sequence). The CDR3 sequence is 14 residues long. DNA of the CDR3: TGTGCCAGCAGTCGCTTGGACCCTCACACTGAAGCTTTCTTT. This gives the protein CASSRLDPHTEAFF. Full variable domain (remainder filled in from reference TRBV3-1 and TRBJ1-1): DTAVSQTPKYLVTQMGNDKSIKCEQNLGHDTMYWYKQDSKKFLKIMFSYNNKELIINETVPNRFSPKSPDKAHLNLHINSLELGDSAVYFCASSRLDPHTEAFFGQGTRLTVV.

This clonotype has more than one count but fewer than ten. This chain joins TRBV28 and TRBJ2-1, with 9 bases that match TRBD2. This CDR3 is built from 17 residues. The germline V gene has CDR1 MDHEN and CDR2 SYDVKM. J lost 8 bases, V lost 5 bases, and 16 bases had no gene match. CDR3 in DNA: TGTGCCAGCAGTCCCACATTTAGCGGGAGAAGCCCACATGAGCAGTTCTTC. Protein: CASSPTFSGRSPHEQFF.

The DNA of the CDR3 is TGTGCCAGCAGCGTAGTCTGGGCGGGAGCAGCGAATGAGCAGTTCTTC. The encoded protein is CASSVVWAGAANEQFF. The chain joins TRBV9 to TRBJ2-1, with 7 bases identical to TRBD2. V trimming: 0 bases; J trimming: 7 bases; junction bases outside the gene matches: 10. Germline CDR1 is SGDLS and CDR2 is YYNGEE. This CDR3 spans 16 amino acids.

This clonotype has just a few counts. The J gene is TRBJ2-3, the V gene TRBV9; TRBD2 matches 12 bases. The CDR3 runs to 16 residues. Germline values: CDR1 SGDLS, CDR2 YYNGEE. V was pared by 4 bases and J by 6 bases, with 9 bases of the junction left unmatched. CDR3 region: CASSPRLAGALDTQYF. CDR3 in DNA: TGTGCCAGCAGCCCGCGACTAGCGGGGGCCTTGGATACGCAGTATTTT.

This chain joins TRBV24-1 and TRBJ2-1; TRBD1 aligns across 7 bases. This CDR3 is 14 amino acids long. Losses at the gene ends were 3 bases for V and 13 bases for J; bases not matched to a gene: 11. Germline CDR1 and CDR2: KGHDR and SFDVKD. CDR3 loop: CATSDQRQGETQFF. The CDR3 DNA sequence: TGTGCCACCAGTGATCAGAGACAGGGAGAGACCCAGTTCTTC.

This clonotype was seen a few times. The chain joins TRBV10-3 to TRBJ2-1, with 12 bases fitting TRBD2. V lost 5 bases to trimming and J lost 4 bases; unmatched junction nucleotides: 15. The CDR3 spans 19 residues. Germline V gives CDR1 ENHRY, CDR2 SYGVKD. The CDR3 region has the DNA TGTGCCATCAGTCCCCGGACTAGCGGGAAGCCGGTCGGGTACAATGAGCAGTTCTTC. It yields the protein CAISPRTSGKPVGYNEQFF.

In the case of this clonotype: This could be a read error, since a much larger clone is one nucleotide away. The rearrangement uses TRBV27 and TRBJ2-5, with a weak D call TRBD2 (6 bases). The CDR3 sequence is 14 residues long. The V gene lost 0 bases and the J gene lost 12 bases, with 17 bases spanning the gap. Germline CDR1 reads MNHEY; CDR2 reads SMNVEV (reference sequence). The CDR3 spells CASSLSYRGLSEYF. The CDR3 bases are TGTGCCAGCAGTTTATCGTACCGGGGACTCAGTGAGTACTTC.

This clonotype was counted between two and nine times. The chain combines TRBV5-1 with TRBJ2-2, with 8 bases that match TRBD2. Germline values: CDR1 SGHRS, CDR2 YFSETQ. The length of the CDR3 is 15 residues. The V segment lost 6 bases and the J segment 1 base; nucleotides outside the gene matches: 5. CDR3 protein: CASTYLAGNTGELFF. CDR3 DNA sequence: TGCGCCAGCACCTACCTAGCGGGGAACACCGGGGAGCTGTTTTTT.

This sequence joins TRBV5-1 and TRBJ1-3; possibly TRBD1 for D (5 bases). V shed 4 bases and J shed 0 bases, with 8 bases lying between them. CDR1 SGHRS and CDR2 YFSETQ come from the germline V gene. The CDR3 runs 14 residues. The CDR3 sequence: CASSKDNSGNTIYF. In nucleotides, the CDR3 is TGCGCCAGCAGCAAGGACAACTCTGGAAACACCATATATTTT.

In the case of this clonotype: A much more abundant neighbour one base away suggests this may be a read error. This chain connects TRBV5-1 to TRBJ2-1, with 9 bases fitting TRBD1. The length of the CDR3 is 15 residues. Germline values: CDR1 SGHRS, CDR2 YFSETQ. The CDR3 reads CASSFTGGSYNEEFF. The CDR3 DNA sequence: TGCGCCAGCAGCTTTACAGGGGGCTCCTACAATGAGGAGTTCTTC. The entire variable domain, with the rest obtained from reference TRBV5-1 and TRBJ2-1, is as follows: KAGVTQTPRYLIKTRGQQVTLSCSPISGHRSVSWYQQTPGQGLQFLFEYFSETQRNKGNFPGRFSGRQFSNSRSEMNVSTLELGDSALYLCASSFTGGSYNEEFFGPGTRLTVL.

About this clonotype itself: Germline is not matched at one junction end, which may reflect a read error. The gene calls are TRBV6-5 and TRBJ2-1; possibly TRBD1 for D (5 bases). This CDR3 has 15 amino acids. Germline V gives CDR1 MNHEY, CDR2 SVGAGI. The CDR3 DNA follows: TGTGCCAGCAGTAACTCAGGGCGGAACTACAATGAGCAGTTCTTC. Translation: CASSNSGRNYNEQFF.

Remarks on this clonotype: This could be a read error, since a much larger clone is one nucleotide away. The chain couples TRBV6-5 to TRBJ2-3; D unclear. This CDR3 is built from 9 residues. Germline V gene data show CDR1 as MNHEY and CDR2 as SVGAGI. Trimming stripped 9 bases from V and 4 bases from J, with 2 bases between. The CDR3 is CARPDTQYF. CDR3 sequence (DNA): TGTGCCAGGCCAGATACGCAGTATTTT.

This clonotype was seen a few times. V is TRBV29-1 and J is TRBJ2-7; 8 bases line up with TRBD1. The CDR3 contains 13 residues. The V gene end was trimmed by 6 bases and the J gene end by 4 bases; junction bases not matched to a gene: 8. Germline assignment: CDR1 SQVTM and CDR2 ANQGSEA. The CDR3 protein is CSVTGQEGYEQYF. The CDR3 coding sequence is TGCAGCGTAACGGGACAGGAAGGTTACGAGCAGTACTTC.

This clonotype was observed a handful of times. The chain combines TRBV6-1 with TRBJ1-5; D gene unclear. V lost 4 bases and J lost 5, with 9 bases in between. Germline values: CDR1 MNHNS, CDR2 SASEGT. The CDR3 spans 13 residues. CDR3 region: CASSGGLDQPQHF. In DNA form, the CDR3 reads TGTGCCAGCAGTGGAGGTTTGGATCAGCCCCAGCATTTT.

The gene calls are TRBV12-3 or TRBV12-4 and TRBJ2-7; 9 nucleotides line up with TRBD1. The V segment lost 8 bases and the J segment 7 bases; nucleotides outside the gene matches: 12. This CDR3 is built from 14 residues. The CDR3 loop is CASQGDRVYNEQYF. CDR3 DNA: TGTGCCAGCCAGGGGGACAGGGTCTACAATGAGCAGTACTTC.

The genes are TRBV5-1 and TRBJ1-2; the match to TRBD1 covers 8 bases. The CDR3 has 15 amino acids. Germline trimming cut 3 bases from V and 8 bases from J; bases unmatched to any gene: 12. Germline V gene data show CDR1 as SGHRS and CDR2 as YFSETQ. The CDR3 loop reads CASSSDRTGMSGYTF. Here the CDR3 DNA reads TGCGCCAGCAGCTCGGATCGGACAGGGATGTCGGGCTACACCTTC.

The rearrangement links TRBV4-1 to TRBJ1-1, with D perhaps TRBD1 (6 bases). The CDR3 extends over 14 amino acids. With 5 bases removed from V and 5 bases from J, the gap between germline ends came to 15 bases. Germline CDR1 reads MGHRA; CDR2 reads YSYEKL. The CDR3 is CASSFGQLRTEAFF. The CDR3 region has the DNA TGCGCCAGCAGCTTTGGACAGCTGAGAACTGAAGCTTTCTTT.